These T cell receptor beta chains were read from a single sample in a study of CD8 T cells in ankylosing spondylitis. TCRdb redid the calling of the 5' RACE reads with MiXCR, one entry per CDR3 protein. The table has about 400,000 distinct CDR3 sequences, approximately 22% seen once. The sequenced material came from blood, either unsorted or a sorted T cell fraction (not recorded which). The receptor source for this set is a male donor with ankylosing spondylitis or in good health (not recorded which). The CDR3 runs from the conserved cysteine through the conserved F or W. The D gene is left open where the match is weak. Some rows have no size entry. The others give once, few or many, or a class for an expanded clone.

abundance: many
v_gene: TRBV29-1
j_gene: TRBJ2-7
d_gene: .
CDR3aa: CSVRLGGRYEQYF
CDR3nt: TGCAGCGTTCGGTTGGGGGGAAGATACGAGCAGTACTTC

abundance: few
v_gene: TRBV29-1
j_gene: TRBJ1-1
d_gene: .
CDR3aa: CSAVDPEAFF
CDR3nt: TGCAGCGCTGTCGACCCTGAAGCTTTCTTT

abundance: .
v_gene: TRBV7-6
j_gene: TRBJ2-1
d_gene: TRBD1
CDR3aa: CASSLGTGGSNEQFF
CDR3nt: TGTGCCAGCAGCTTAGGGACAGGGGGATCGAATGAGCAGTTCTTC

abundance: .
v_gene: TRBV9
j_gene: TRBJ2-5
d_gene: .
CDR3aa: CASSVGDSEETQYF
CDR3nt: TGTGCCAGCAGCGTAGGAGATAGCGAAGAGACCCAGTACTTC

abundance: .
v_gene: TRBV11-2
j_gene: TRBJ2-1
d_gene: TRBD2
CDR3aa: CASSLLTSGVNEQFF
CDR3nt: TGTGCCAGCAGCTTACTAACTAGCGGGGTAAATGAGCAGTTCTTC

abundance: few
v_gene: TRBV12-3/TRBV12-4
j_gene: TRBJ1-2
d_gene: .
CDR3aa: CASGDMGWDGYTF
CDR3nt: TGTGCCAGCGGGGACATGGGCTGGGATGGCTACACCTTC

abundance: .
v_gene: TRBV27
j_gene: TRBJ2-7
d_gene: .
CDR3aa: CASSLRQQYEQYF
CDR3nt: TGTGCCAGCAGTCTGCGACAGCAATACGAGCAGTACTTC

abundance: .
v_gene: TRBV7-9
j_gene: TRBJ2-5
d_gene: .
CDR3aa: CASSSGLMAETQYF
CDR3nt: TGTGCCAGCAGCTCTGGGTTGATGGCAGAGACCCAGTACTTC

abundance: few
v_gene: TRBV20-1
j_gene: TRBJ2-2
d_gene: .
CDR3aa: CSAKLGKGTGELFF
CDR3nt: TGCAGTGCTAAGCTAGGGAAGGGCACCGGGGAGCTGTTTTTT

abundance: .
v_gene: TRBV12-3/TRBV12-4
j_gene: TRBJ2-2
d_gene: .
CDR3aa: CASSSGAGGELFF
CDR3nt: TGTGCCAGCAGTTCCGGGGCGGGCGGGGAGCTGTTTTTT

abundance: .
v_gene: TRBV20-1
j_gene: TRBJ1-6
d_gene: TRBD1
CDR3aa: CSARDRDRPYNSPLHF
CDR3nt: TGCAGTGCCCGCGACAGGGATAGGCCCTATAATTCACCCCTCCACTTT

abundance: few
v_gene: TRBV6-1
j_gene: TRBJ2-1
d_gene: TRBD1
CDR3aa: CASSPDREIYNEQFF
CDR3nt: TGTGCCAGCAGTCCGGACAGGGAGATTTACAATGAGCAGTTCTTC

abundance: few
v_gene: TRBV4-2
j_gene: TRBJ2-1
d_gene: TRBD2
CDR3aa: CASSQIPPGLAYEQFF
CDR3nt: TGTGCCAGCAGCCAAATACCTCCGGGACTAGCTTACGAGCAGTTCTTC

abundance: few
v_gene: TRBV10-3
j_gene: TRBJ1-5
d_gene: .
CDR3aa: CAISDVGGALNQPQHF
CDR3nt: TGTGCCATTAGTGATGTTGGGGGCGCCCTAAATCAGCCCCAGCATTTT

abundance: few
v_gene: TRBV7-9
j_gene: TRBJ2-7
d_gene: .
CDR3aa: CASSFSGGGLYEQYF
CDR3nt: TGTGCCAGCAGCTTCTCAGGGGGGGGACTATACGAGCAGTACTTC

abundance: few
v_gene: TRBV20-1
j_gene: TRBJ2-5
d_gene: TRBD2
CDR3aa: CSARGREYQETQYF
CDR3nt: TGCAGTGCTAGGGGGCGGGAGTACCAAGAGACCCAGTACTTC

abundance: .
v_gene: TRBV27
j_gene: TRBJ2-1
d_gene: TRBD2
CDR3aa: CASTRTSGFVDEQFF
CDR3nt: TGTGCCAGCACTCGGACTAGCGGGTTCGTCGATGAGCAGTTCTTC

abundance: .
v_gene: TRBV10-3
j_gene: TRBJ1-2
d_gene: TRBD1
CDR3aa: CAISGGTANYGYTF
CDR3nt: TGTGCCATCAGTGGGGGGACAGCTAACTATGGCTACACCTTC

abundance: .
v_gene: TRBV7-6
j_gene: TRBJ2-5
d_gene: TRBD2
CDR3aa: CASSQPGGGVQETQYF
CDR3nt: TGTGCCAGCAGCCAACCCGGGGGAGGGGTCCAAGAGACCCAGTACTTC

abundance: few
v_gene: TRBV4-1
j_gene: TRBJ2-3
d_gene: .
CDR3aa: CASSQARTDTQYF
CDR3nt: TGCGCCAGCAGCCAAGCTCGTACAGATACGCAGTATTTT

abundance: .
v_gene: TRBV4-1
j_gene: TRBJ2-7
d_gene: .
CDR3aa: CASSQETVQTYEQYF
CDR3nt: TGCGCCAGCAGCCAAGAAACAGTGCAAACCTACGAGCAGTACTTC

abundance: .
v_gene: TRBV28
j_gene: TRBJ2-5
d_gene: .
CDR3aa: CASTSDGQETQYF
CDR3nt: TGTGCCAGCACCTCGGACGGACAAGAGACCCAGTACTTC

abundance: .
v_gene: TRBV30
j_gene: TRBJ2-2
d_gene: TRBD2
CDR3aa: CAWSVVGGVVGELFF
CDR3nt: TGTGCCTGGAGTGTAGTGGGGGGGGTTGTCGGGGAGCTGTTTTTT

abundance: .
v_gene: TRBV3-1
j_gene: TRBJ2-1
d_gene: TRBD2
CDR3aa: CASSLRGLARYNEQFF
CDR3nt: TGTGCCAGCAGCCTCCGAGGACTAGCGAGATACAATGAGCAGTTCTTC

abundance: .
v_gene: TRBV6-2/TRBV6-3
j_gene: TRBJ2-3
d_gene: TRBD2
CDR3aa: CASSYPREGRLDTQYF
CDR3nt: TGTGCCAGCAGTTACCCTCGGGAGGGTAGGTTAGATACGCAGTATTTT

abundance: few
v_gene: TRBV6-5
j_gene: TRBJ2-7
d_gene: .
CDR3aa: CASSYSHGTYEQYF
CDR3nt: TGTGCCAGCAGTTACTCTCACGGTACCTACGAGCAGTACTTC

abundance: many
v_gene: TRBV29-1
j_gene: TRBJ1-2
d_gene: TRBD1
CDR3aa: CSVENRGGYGYTF
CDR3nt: TGCAGCGTTGAAAACAGGGGAGGATATGGCTACACCTTC

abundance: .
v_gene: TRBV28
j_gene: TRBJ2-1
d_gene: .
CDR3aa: CASSFLDPDNEQFF
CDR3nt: TGTGCCAGCAGTTTCCTAGATCCTGATAATGAGCAGTTCTTC

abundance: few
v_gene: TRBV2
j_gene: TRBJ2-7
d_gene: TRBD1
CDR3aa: CASMSGQGSYEQYF
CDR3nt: TGTGCCAGCATGTCGGGACAGGGGAGTTACGAGCAGTACTTC

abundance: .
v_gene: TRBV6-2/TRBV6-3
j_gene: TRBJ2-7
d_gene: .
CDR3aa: CASSYSNFGGPGEQYF
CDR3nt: TGTGCCAGCAGTTACTCGAATTTCGGGGGTCCGGGCGAGCAGTACTTC

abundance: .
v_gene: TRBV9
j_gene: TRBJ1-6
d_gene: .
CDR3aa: CASSVAGTPRAPLHF
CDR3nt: TGTGCCAGCAGCGTGGCTGGGACCCCCAGGGCACCCCTCCACTTT

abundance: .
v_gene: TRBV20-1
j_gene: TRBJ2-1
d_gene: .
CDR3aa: CSARDRGFRSYNEQFF
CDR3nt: TGCAGTGCTAGAGATAGGGGGTTTCGTTCCTACAATGAGCAGTTCTTC

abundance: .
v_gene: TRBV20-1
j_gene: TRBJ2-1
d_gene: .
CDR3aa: CSARDEVGGSYNEQFF
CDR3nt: TGCAGTGCTAGAGATGAGGTTGGGGGATCCTACAATGAGCAGTTCTTC

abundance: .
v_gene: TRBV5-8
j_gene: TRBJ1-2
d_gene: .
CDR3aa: CASSGDAAEGSTF
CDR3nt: TGTGCCAGCAGCGGGGACGCCGCCGAGGGATCCACCTTC

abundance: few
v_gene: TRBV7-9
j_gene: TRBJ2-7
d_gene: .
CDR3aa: CASSSPGGYYEQYF
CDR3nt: TGTGCCAGCAGCTCGCCCGGGGGCTACTACGAGCAGTACTTC

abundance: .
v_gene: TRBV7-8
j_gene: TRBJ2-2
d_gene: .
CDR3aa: CASSMAGPTGELFF
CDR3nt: TGTGCCAGCAGCATGGCAGGCCCCACCGGGGAGCTGTTTTTT

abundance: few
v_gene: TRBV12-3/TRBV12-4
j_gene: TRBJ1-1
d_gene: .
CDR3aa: CASSEGGLEAFF
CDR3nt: TGTGCCAGCAGCGAAGGCGGGCTTGAAGCTTTCTTT

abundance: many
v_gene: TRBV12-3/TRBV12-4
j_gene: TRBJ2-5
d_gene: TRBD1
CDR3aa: CASSSTGQETQYF
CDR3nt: TGTGCCAGCAGTTCGACAGGGCAAGAGACCCAGTACTTC

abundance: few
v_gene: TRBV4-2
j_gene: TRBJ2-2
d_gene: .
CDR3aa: CASSQERGENTGELFF
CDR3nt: TGTGCCAGCAGCCAAGAGCGGGGAGAGAACACCGGGGAGCTGTTTTTT

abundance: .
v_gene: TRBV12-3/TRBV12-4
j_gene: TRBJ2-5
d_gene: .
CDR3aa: CASSSYAVLGQETQYF
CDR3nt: TGTGCCAGCAGTTCGTACGCAGTTTTGGGGCAAGAGACCCAGTACTTC

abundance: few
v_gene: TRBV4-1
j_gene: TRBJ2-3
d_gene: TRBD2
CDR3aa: CASSQETSFSRTDTQYF
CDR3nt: TGCGCCAGCAGCCAGGAGACTAGCTTTAGTCGCACAGATACGCAGTATTTT

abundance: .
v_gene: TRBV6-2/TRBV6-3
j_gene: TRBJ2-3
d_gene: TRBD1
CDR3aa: CASSGDREDTQYF
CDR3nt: TGTGCCAGCAGTGGGGACAGGGAGGATACGCAGTATTTT

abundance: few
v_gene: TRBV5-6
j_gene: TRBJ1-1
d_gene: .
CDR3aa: CASSLSAGGAEAFF
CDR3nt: TGTGCCAGCAGCTTGAGTGCGGGAGGGGCTGAAGCTTTCTTT

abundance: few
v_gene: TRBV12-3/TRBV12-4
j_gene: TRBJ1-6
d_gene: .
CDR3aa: CASSLALTGDRGTLHF
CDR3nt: TGTGCCAGCAGTTTAGCGCTAACGGGGGATAGGGGGACCCTCCACTTT

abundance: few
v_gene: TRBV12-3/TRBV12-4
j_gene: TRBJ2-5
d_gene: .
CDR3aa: CASSLTGETQYF
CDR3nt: TGTGCCAGCAGTTTAACAGGGGAGACCCAGTACTTC

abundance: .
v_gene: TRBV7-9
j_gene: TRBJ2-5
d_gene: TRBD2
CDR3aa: CASSLRLAGPQETQYF
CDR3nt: TGTGCCAGCAGCCTCCGACTAGCGGGGCCCCAAGAGACCCAGTACTTC

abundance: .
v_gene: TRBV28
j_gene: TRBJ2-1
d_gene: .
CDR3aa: CASSSARSTPGYRLQFF
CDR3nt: TGTGCCAGCAGTTCCGCTCGGAGCACCCCCGGATACCGACTGCAGTTCTTC

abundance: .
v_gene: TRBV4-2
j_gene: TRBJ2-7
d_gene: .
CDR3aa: CASSQGANRVVYEQYF
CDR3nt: TGTGCCAGCAGCCAAGGGGCGAACAGGGTTGTGTACGAGCAGTACTTC

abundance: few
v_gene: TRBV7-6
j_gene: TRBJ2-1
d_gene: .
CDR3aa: CASSLGAYRYNEQFF
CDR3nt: TGTGCCAGCAGCTTAGGGGCGTACCGATACAATGAGCAGTTCTTC

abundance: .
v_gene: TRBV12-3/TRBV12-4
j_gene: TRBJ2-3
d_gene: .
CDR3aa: CASSQAGTDTQYF
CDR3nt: TGTGCCAGCAGCCAAGCGGGCACAGATACGCAGTATTTT

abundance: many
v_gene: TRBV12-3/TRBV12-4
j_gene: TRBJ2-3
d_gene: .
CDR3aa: CASSPMGADTQYF
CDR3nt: TGTGCCAGCAGCCCCATGGGGGCAGATACGCAGTATTTT

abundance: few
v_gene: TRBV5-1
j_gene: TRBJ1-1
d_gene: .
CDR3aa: CASSLEGYMNTEAFF
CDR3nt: TGCGCCAGCAGCTTGGAGGGTTACATGAACACTGAAGCTTTCTTT

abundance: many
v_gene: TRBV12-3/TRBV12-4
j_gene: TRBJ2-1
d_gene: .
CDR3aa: CASRTREMGFDEQFF
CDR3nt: TGTGCCAGCAGAACCAGGGAGATGGGGTTCGATGAGCAGTTCTTC

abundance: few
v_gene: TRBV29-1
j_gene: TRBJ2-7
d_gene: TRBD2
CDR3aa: CSVAGTSGGAPYEQYF
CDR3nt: TGCAGCGTTGCCGGGACTAGCGGGGGAGCCCCCTACGAGCAGTACTTC

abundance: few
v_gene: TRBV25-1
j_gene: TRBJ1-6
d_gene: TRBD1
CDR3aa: CASSERDRGYSPLHF
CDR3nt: TGTGCCAGCAGTGAACGGGACAGGGGCTACTCACCCCTCCACTTT

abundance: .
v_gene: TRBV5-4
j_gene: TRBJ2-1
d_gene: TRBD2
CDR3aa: CASSDTSGGAYNEQFF
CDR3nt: TGTGCCAGCAGCGATACTAGCGGGGGGGCCTACAATGAGCAGTTCTTC

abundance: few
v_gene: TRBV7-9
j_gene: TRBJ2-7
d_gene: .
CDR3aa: CASSIKVYEQYF
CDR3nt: TGTGCCAGCAGCATCAAGGTCTACGAGCAGTACTTC

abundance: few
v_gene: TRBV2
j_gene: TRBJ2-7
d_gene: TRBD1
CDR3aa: CASRSGTGAHEQYF
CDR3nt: TGTGCCAGCAGGTCCGGGACAGGGGCACACGAGCAGTACTTC

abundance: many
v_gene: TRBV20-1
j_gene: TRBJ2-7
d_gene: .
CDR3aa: CSARDLDSSYEQYF
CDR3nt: TGCAGTGCTAGAGATCTCGACAGCTCCTACGAGCAGTACTTC

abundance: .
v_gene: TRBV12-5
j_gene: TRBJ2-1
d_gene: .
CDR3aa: CASCLSTRGEQFF
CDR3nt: TGTGCTAGTTGTTTGTCGACAAGGGGTGAGCAGTTCTTC